The 18 T cell receptor beta chains listed next were all sequenced from one sample in a study of cytomegalovirus exposure and HLA in healthy donors. PCR employed 60 Vbeta and 13 Jbeta primers. TCRdb's table, derived via immunoSEQ multiplex PCR, lists solely in-frame clones and lacks some. The sample yields some 160,000 clones, about four fifths seen once. The sample was PBMCs. Receptors were obtained from a woman in her 50s in good health and CMV-seronegative.

The V gene is TRBV7-8, the J gene TRBJ2-1, with TRBD2 matching over 8 bases. The CDR3 has 16 residues. V dropped 6 bases and J dropped 6; count of bases not matched to a gene: 13. Per germline, CDR1 SGHVS and CDR2 FQNEAQ. DNA for the CDR3: TGTGCCAGCAGACTTACCGGGACTAGAACAGGCAATGAGCAGTTCTTC. Amino acid sequence: CASRLTGTRTGNEQFF.

The chain carries TRBV28 and TRBJ1-2; maybe TRBD1 (5 bases). The CDR3 sequence is 14 residues long. V gave up 2 bases and J gave up 1 base, with 8 bases separating them. Per the germline V gene, CDR1 is MDHEN and CDR2 is SYDVKM. CDR3 sequence: CASSLQGFNYGYTF. In DNA form, the CDR3 reads TGTGCCAGCAGTTTACAGGGATTTAACTATGGCTACACCTTC.

This clone was found a few times. This chain links TRBV5-4 with TRBJ2-7, with 9 positions matching TRBD2. The CDR3 contains 13 residues. From germline, CDR1 is SGHNT and CDR2 YYREEE (reference sequence). V was clipped by 2 bases and J by 3 bases; unmatched bases: 0. The CDR3 DNA reads as TGTGCCAGCAGCTTTAGCGGGGGCTACGAGCAGTACTTC. Translating it yields CASSFSGGYEQYF.

This chain uses TRBV29-1 with TRBJ2-5; 11 nucleotides line up with TRBD1. Germline values: CDR1 SQVTM, CDR2 ANQGSEA. The length of the CDR3 is 15 residues. Unmatched junction bases numbered 10, after V lost 6 bases and J lost 4 bases. The CDR3 sequence is CSVTGTGGLRETQYF. The DNA of the CDR3 is TGCAGCGTAACCGGGACAGGGGGTTTAAGAGAGACCCAGTACTTC.

J is TRBJ2-2 and V is TRBV30; no definite D call. V was clipped by 1 base and J by 6 bases, with 12 bases between them. Germline V gene data show CDR1 as GTSNPN and CDR2 as SVGIG (reference sequence). The CDR3 loop spans 14 amino acids. CDR3 nucleotide sequence: TGTGCCTGGAGTGAACGGTTTTTGGCCGGGGAGCTGTTTTTT. Translated, it gives CAWSERFLAGELFF.

The chain joins TRBV9 to TRBJ2-1; 8 nucleotides match TRBD2. V lost 3 bases, J lost 1 base, and 6 bases stayed unmatched. CDR1 and CDR2 (germline): SGDLS, YYNGEE. The CDR3 is 16 residues long. The CDR3 DNA reads TGTGCCAGCAGCGAGCGGGGCGGGGGGTCCTACAATGAGCAGTTCTTC. Translated, it gives CASSERGGGSYNEQFF.

The chain couples TRBV21-1 to TRBJ1-2; TRBD1, the D gene given by the table, was not confirmed from the DNA. TRBV21-1 is a pseudogene locus. The CDR3 sequence is 16 residues long. CDR3 loop: CASSKVTGEWGYGYTF. CDR3 bases: TGTGCCAGCAGCAAAGTGACAGGGGAGTGGGGCTATGGCTACACCTTC.

This chain links TRBV5-1 with TRBJ2-7, with a possible D match to TRBD2 (5 bases). The CDR3 runs to 13 residues. Trimming left V 4 bases short and J 4 bases short, with 12 bases between. Looked up from germline, CDR1 is SGHRS and CDR2 is YFSETQ. The CDR3 loop reads CASSIGDYYEQYF. CDR3 bases: TGCGCCAGCAGCATAGGAGACTATTACGAGCAGTACTTC. Combining the CDR3 with reference TRBV5-1 and TRBJ2-7 gives the whole variable domain KAGVTQTPRYLIKTRGQQVTLSCSPISGHRSVSWYQQTPGQGLQFLFEYFSETQRNKGNFPGRFSGRQFSNSRSEMNVSTLELGDSALYLCASSIGDYYEQYFGPGTRLTVT.

This clone showed up just once. The chain employs TRBV14 and TRBJ2-1; the D gene is possibly TRBD1 (6 bases). V lost 2 bases and J 1 base, leaving 6 bases between the germline ends. Germline loops: CDR1 SGHDN, CDR2 FVKESK. The CDR3 consists of 14 residues. The CDR3 DNA sequence: TGTGCCAGCAGCCAAACAGGGTCCTACAATGAGCAGTTCTTC. This translates into CASSQTGSYNEQFF.

The chain carries TRBV5-1 and TRBJ2-5, with 11 bases matching TRBD2. The CDR3 covers 17 residues. Per the germline V gene, CDR1 is SGHRS and CDR2 is YFSETQ. V trimming: 1 base; J trimming: 1 base; junction bases outside the gene matches: 6. The CDR3 sequence is CASSLTLAGGVQETQYF. The CDR3 coding sequence is TGCGCCAGCAGCTTGACGTTAGCGGGAGGGGTCCAAGAGACCCAGTACTTC.

The rearrangement links TRBV4-3 to TRBJ1-5, with D tentatively TRBD1 (5 bases). Germline-derived CDR1 and CDR2 are LGHNA and YSLEER. V was clipped by 0 bases and J by 9 bases, with 15 bases between them. This CDR3 region has 15 residues. Here the CDR3 reads CASSQEGGGVAPQHF. As DNA, the CDR3 is TGCGCCAGCAGCCAAGAGGGTGGGGGGGTTGCGCCCCAGCATTTT.

The J gene is TRBJ1-2, the V gene TRBV15, with 7 nucleotides matching TRBD1. The junction had 8 bases not matched to a gene; V was cut back by 4 bases and J by 6 bases. There are 14 residues in the CDR3. The V gene's germline CDR1 is LNHNV and CDR2 YYDKDF (reference sequence). CDR3 region: CATSNTTGWNGYTF. The CDR3 coding sequence is TGTGCCACCAGCAATACGACAGGGTGGAATGGCTACACCTTC.

Notes on this clone: The junction departs from the called germline gene at one end, perhaps through a read error. In the same sample, other DNA sequences code for this CDR3. The chain joins TRBV7-2 to TRBJ2-1; 10 bases are a match to TRBD2. This CDR3 is 15 amino acids long. CDR1 is SGHTA, CDR2 FQGNSA, per germline. CDR3 sequence: CASRLAGGSYNEQFF. The CDR3 DNA sequence: TGTGCCAGCAGATTAGCGGGAGGCTCCTACAATGAGCAGTTCTTC.

There are a few counts of this clone. V is TRBV7-3 and J is TRBJ2-7; TRBD2 is a possible D gene (5 bases). The CDR3 extends over 15 amino acids. Germline CDR1 is SGHTA and CDR2 is FQGTGA. Trimming cost V 2 bases and J 2 bases, with 13 bases left between them. The CDR3 nucleotides read TGTGCCAGCAGCTTAGGAGGTAGTGGACCCTACGAGCAGTACTTC. Its translation is CASSLGGSGPYEQYF.

The J gene is TRBJ2-5, the V gene TRBV7-2; no clear D gene. The DNA end is a closer match to TRBJ2-7, so the J assignment may be wrong. The CDR3 runs to 11 residues. Germline loops: CDR1 SGHTA, CDR2 FQGNSA. CDR3 sequence reads: CASSPSYEQYF. The CDR3 coding sequence is TGTGCCAGCAGCCCCTCCTACGAGCAGTACTTC.

The chain couples TRBV9 to TRBJ2-3; D unresolved. The CDR3 spans 15 residues. The germline V and J ends were trimmed by 2 bases and 2 bases, with 12 bases remaining between them. In germline, CDR1 is SGDLS, CDR2 YYNGEE. CDR3 sequence: CASSVTLDYTDTQYF. The CDR3 DNA sequence: TGTGCCAGCAGCGTCACTTTAGATTACACAGATACGCAGTATTTT. Complete variable domain (other parts from reference TRBV9 and TRBJ2-3): DSGVTQTPKHLITATGQRVTLRCSPRSGDLSVYWYQQSLDQGLQFLIQYYNGEERAKGNILERFSAQQFPDLHSELNLSSLELGDSALYFCASSVTLDYTDTQYFGPGTRLTVL.

The V call is TRBV9, the J call TRBJ1-2; no clear D. Between the trimmed V and J ends, which lost 0 bases and 6 bases, there was a span of 9 bases. The V gene's germline CDR1 is SGDLS and CDR2 YYNGEE. The CDR3 is made up of 13 amino acids. The CDR3 sequence is CASSVAYQNGYTF. The CDR3 nucleotides read TGTGCCAGCAGCGTAGCTTACCAGAATGGCTACACCTTC.

This chain connects TRBV15 to TRBJ2-2; 12 bases line up with TRBD2. The CDR3 spans 16 residues. Germline assignment: CDR1 LNHNV and CDR2 YYDKDF (reference sequence). V lost 5 bases, J lost 7 bases, and 8 bases stayed unmatched. The CDR3 coding sequence is TGTGCCACCAGCGGAAGACTAGCGGGAGTTGGCGGGGAGCTGTTTTTT. Translating gives CATSGRLAGVGGELFF.